A few counts support the clone carrying this TCR beta chain. The antigen is unknown. CDR1 is SEHNR and CDR2 is FQNEAQ in the germline V gene (reference sequence). The CDR3 sequence is 15 residues long. V lost 0 bases, J lost 7 bases, and 3 bases stayed unmatched. Graves' hyperthyroidism without ophthalmopathy progression within 18 months was termed stable. Thyroid ultrasound, orbital computed tomography, clinical symptoms, and serum thyroxine and TRAb underpinned diagnoses. Amplified TCR beta CDR3 regions came from RNA transcripts. Initially, a first-round RT-PCR of the TCR CDR3 employed the HTBI primer set. In TCRdb, the multiplex PCR reads were re-called with MiXCR into one record per CDR3 protein. The data contain 300,000 to 450,000 distinct CDR3 sequences, approximately 15% of them singletons. This specimen belongs to a study of T cells in Graves' hyperthyroidism and ophthalmopathy. General observations from the study: The majority of expanded thyroid clonotypes above 0.001 also appeared in blood.

The chain combines TRBV7-9 with TRBJ1-4; 9 bases fit TRBD1. This clonotype was sampled from a woman aged 60 to 75 with Graves' hyperthyroidism. The sample was blood. The DNA of the CDR3 is TGTGCCAGCAGCTTAGCGACAGGGGGAAGTGAAAAACTGTTTTTT. This encodes CASSLATGGSEKLFF.